One and the same sample provided the 21 T cell receptor beta chains below, sequenced in a study of breast tumors, draining lymph nodes, adjacent tissues. TCRdb re-derived calls from the multiplex PCR reads in MiXCR, one entry per CDR3 protein. The sample has approximately 210,000 distinct CDR3 sequences, roughly a third seen once. Axillary draining lymph nodes of breast cancer patients supplied the node samples. What was sequenced was axillary lymph node tissue. These receptors were taken from a female donor with breast cancer. Some clones in this sample may be carry-over from other donors' samples.

The V call is TRBV20-1, the J call TRBJ2-6, with TRBD2 matching 14 bases. This CDR3 region has 17 residues. The J segment lost 4 bases and the V segment lost 1 base, leaving 3 bases of the junction unmatched. Germline CDR1 DFQATT, CDR2 SNEGSKA (reference sequence). CDR3 sequence (DNA): TGCAGTGCTAGAGGACTAGCGGGGGGGCCGGGGGCCAACGTCCTGACTTTC. Amino acid sequence: CSARGLAGGPGANVLTF.

This clonotype was observed at least ten times. The chain recombines TRBV12-3 or TRBV12-4 with TRBJ2-2; no definite D call. The CDR3 spans 14 residues. Trimming stripped 1 base from V and 4 bases from J, with 7 bases between. The CDR3, as DNA: TGTGCCAGCAGTTTAGTGGGTACCACCGGGGAGCTGTTTTTT. It translates to CASSLVGTTGELFF.

This clonotype was picked up a small number of times. The rearrangement joins TRBV6-1 to TRBJ2-1; the D gene is possibly TRBD2 (7 bases). CDR3 length equals 14 residues. Trimming cost V 2 bases and J 9 bases, with 14 bases left between them. Germline V CDR1 and CDR2: MNHNS, SASEGT. The CDR3 DNA reads TGTGCCAGCAGTGAATTGAGGGGGGGCGCTGAGCAGTTCTTC. Its translation is CASSELRGGAEQFF.

V usage is TRBV2 and J usage is TRBJ1-1; TRBD1 aligns across 8 bases. The CDR3 runs 15 residues. With 2 bases clipped from V and 6 bases from J, the junction kept 8 bases outside the gene matches. Germline values: CDR1 SNHLY, CDR2 FYNNEI. The CDR3 bases are TGTGCCAGCAGTGAATCTCGGACAGGGACTTCTGAAGCTTTCTTT. It encodes CASSESRTGTSEAFF.

This clonotype was picked up many times. The V call is TRBV5-1, the J call TRBJ1-2; TRBD1 might be the D (6 bases). CDR1 SGHRS and CDR2 YFSETQ come from the germline V gene. The CDR3 contains 15 residues. Trimming pared 0 bases from V and 4 bases from J, leaving 13 bases between. The CDR3 coding sequence is TGCGCCAGCAGCTTGGGTATTACAGGGAGCTATGGCTACACCTTC. This gives the protein CASSLGITGSYGYTF. The whole variable domain, filled in from reference TRBV5-1 and TRBJ1-2, reads KAGVTQTPRYLIKTRGQQVTLSCSPISGHRSVSWYQQTPGQGLQFLFEYFSETQRNKGNFPGRFSGRQFSNSRSEMNVSTLELGDSALYLCASSLGITGSYGYTFGSGTRLTVV.

This clonotype came up many times. This chain uses TRBV5-1 with TRBJ2-3; D is undetermined. V was trimmed by 6 bases and J by 2 bases, leaving 10 bases between them. CDR1 is SGHRS, CDR2 YFSETQ, per germline. CDR3 size: 13 residues. DNA for the CDR3: TGCGCCAGCAAGCGACTTCTCACAGATACGCAGTATTTT. Translating gives CASKRLLTDTQYF.

This clonotype has at least ten counts. The chain is built from TRBV12-3 or TRBV12-4 and TRBJ2-3; 9 positions match TRBD2. The V gene end was trimmed by 2 bases and the J gene end by 4 bases; junction bases not matched to a gene: 7. CDR3 length equals 16 residues. In DNA form, the CDR3 reads TGTGCCAGCAGTTTAAGGGCGTCTAGCGGGGCAGATACGCAGTATTTT. It yields the protein CASSLRASSGADTQYF.

This clonotype was observed a few times. The chain uses TRBV28 and TRBJ2-5; 9 positions agree with TRBD2. Germline CDR1 and CDR2: MDHEN and SYDVKM. The ends lost 3 bases at V and 5 bases at J; junction bases unmatched: 10. The CDR3 loop spans 16 amino acids. Written as DNA, the CDR3 is TGTGCCAGCAGTTTGACGGCTAGCGGGACCTTGGAGACCCAGTACTTC. This translates into CASSLTASGTLETQYF.

The chain has TRBV15 and TRBJ2-1; 14 bases are shared with TRBD2. CDR1 and CDR2 (germline): LNHNV, YYDKDF (reference sequence). This CDR3 has 16 amino acids. The V segment lost 2 bases and the J segment 7 bases; nucleotides outside the gene matches: 4. The CDR3 sequence: CATSRPTSGRGNEQFF. CDR3 sequence (DNA): TGTGCCACCAGCAGACCGACTAGCGGGAGGGGGAATGAGCAGTTCTTC.

This clonotype was detected only a few times. This chain links TRBV6-5 with TRBJ2-1; 12 bases are shared with TRBD2. The ends lost 2 bases at V and 7 bases at J; junction bases unmatched: 9. Germline V gene sequence: CDR1 MNHEY, CDR2 SVGAGI. The CDR3 is 17 amino acids. The CDR3 reads CASSYASTSGRWNEQFF. The CDR3, as DNA: TGTGCCAGCAGTTACGCGTCGACTAGCGGGAGATGGAATGAGCAGTTCTTC.

This clonotype was counted ten times or more. This chain links TRBV6-6 with TRBJ1-2, with a tentative D call TRBD1 (5 bases). Trimming removed 2 bases at V and 8 bases at J, with 18 bases between. CDR1 is MNHNY, CDR2 SVGAGI, per germline (reference sequence). The CDR3 loop spans 15 amino acids. The CDR3 nucleotides read TGTGCCAGCAGTTACGGATGGGACCCACGACGGGGCTACACCTTC. Protein sequence: CASSYGWDPRRGYTF.

Regarding this clonotype: A much larger clone lies a single base off, so this may be a read error. The chain combines TRBV20-1 with TRBJ2-1; D assignment may be TRBD1 or TRBD2 (5 bases each). CDR1 is DFQATT, CDR2 SNEGSKA, per germline (reference sequence). This CDR3 has 11 residues. The CDR3 sequence: CSARWSREQSF. The DNA of the CDR3 is TGCAGTGCTAGATGGAGCAGGGAGCAGTCCTTC.

This clonotype was picked up many times. This chain uses TRBV7-2 with TRBJ1-3; D call uncertain. Trimming pared 0 bases from V and 1 base from J, leaving 10 bases between. The CDR3 covers 16 residues. Germline assignment: CDR1 SGHTA and CDR2 FQGNSA. CDR3 region: CASSLAHRGSGNTIYF. CDR3 DNA sequence: TGTGCCAGCAGCTTAGCGCACAGAGGTTCTGGAAACACCATATATTTT.

About this clonotype itself: Sequence at one end of the junction differs from germline and may be a read error. The chain couples TRBV6-6 to TRBJ2-6; D remains unclear. Germline V lookup: CDR1 MNHNY, CDR2 SVGAGI (reference sequence). This CDR3 is built from 15 residues. The CDR3 loop is CASSHSNSGANVLTF. The CDR3 DNA is TGTGCCAGCAGTCACTCTAACTCTGGGGCCAACGTCCTGACTTTC.

The chain combines TRBV29-1 with TRBJ1-2; 11 nucleotides line up with TRBD1. V shed 3 bases and J 2 bases; nucleotides not matched to a gene: 8. The CDR3 extends over 16 amino acids. Germline lookup yields CDR1 SQVTM and CDR2 ANQGSEA. CDR3 nucleotide sequence: TGCAGCGTTGAGCCGGACAGGGGGCGTAAGAACTATGGCTACACCTTC. It yields the protein CSVEPDRGRKNYGYTF.

The chain couples TRBV20-1 to TRBJ2-6; TRBD1 might be the D (7 bases). The CDR3 has 16 amino acids. Germline V gives CDR1 DFQATT, CDR2 SNEGSKA (reference sequence). The V end lost 6 bases, the J end lost 2 bases, and 17 bases lay between the germline ends. The CDR3 loop reads CSAQSGGSAGANVLTF. The CDR3 DNA follows: TGCAGTGCACAGTCAGGGGGGAGCGCTGGGGCCAACGTCCTGACTTTC.

This clonotype occurred many times. This chain links TRBV7-3 with TRBJ2-3; tentative D call: TRBD1 (6 bases). Germline CDR1 SGHTA, CDR2 FQGTGA. The CDR3 extends over 16 amino acids. Between the trimmed V and J ends, which lost 5 bases and 4 bases, there was a span of 19 bases. Written as DNA, the CDR3 is TGTGCCAGCAGCCCTACAGGGACCACCAAGCCAGATACGCAGTATTTT. Residues: CASSPTGTTKPDTQYF. Supplemented by reference TRBV7-3 and TRBJ2-3, the full variable domain reads GAGVSQTPSNKVTEKGKYVELRCDPISGHTALYWYRQSLGQGPEFLIYFQGTGAADDSGLPNDRFFAVRPEGSVSTLKIQRTERGDSAVYLCASSPTGTTKPDTQYFGPGTRLTVL.

This clonotype was counted a few times. This sequence may be a read error, since a much larger clone differs from it by one base. V is TRBV12-3 or TRBV12-4 and J is TRBJ1-4; D ambiguous. The CDR3 is 15 amino acids. V was cut by 3 bases and J by 8 bases, with 16 bases left in between. This CDR3 is CASSFAGWVGEKLFF. The CDR3 DNA follows: TGTGCCAGCAGTTTCGCCGGTTGGGTGGGGGAAAAACTGTTTTTT.

This clonotype was picked up many times. The chain employs TRBV4-3 and TRBJ1-2, with 8 bases matching TRBD1. J was trimmed by 6 bases and V by 0 bases; bases with no gene match: 12. Germline V gene lookup returns CDR1 LGHNA and CDR2 YSLEER. The CDR3 has 17 amino acids. The CDR3 DNA reads TGCGCCAGCAGCCAAGATCGATGGGGGACAGGAGGACATGGCTACACCTTC. Its translation is CASSQDRWGTGGHGYTF.

This clonotype showed up many times. This chain connects TRBV9 to TRBJ2-2; TRBD2 matches at 8 bases. The germline V gene has CDR1 SGDLS and CDR2 YYNGEE. The CDR3 is made up of 16 amino acids. The J segment lost 1 base and the V segment lost 4 bases, leaving 6 bases of the junction unmatched. CDR3 loop: CASSTGGGLNTGELFF. CDR3 DNA: TGTGCCAGCAGCACAGGCGGGGGGCTGAACACCGGGGAGCTGTTTTTT.

The gene calls are TRBV15 and TRBJ2-3; D is possibly TRBD1 (5 bases). Trimming removed 1 base from V and 1 base from J, with 15 bases in between. The CDR3 totals 17 residues. Per germline, CDR1 LNHNV and CDR2 YYDKDF (reference sequence). CDR3 in amino acids: CATSRGSLGAGTDTQYF. The CDR3 coding sequence is TGTGCCACCAGCAGAGGCAGCTTAGGGGCTGGCACAGATACGCAGTATTTT.